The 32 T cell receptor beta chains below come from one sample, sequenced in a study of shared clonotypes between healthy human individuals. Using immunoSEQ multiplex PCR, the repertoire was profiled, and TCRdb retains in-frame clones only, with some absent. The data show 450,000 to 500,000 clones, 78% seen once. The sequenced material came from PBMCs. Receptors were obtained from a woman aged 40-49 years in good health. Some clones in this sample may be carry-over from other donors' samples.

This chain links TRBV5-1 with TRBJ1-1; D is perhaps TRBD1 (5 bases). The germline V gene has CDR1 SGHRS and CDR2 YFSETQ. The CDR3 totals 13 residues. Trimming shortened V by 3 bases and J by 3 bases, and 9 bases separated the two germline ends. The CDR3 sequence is CASSSRQHTEAFF. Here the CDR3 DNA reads TGCGCCAGCAGCTCCCGACAGCACACTGAAGCTTTCTTT.

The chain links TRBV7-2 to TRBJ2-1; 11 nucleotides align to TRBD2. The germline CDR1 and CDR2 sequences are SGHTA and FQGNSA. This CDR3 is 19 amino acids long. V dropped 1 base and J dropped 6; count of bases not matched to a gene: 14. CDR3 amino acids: CASSLVIGLAGLEGNEQFF. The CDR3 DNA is TGTGCCAGCAGCTTAGTCATCGGACTAGCGGGCCTTGAGGGCAATGAGCAGTTCTTC.

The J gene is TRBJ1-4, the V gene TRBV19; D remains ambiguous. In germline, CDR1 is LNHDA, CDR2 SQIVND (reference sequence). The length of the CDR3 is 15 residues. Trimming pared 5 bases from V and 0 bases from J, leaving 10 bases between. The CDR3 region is CASSLVAATNEKLFF. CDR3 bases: TGTGCCAGTAGTCTCGTGGCAGCAACTAATGAAAAACTGTTTTTT.

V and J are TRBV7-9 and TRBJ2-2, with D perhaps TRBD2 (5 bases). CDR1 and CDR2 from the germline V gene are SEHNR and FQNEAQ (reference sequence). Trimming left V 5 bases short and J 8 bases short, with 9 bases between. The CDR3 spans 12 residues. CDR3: CASSLSEGELFF. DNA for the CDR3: TGTGCCAGCAGCCTTAGCGAGGGGGAGCTGTTTTTT.

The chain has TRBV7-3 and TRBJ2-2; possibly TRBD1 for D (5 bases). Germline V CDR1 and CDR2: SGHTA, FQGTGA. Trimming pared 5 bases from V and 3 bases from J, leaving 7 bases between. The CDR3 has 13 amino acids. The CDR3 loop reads CASSPRDTGELFF. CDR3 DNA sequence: TGTGCCAGCAGCCCCAGGGACACCGGGGAGCTGTTTTTT.

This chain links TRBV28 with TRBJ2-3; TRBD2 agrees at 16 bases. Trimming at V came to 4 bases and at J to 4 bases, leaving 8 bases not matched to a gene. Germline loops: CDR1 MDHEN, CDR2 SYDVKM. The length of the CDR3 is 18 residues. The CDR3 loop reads CASSSGTSGRAPSDTQYF. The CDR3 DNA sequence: TGTGCCAGCAGTTCCGGGACTAGCGGGAGGGCCCCCTCAGATACGCAGTATTTT.

The CDR3 sequence is CASSSFERPYNEQFF. CDR3 nucleotide sequence: TGTGCCAGCAGCTCATTCGAGCGGCCCTACAATGAGCAGTTCTTC. This chain joins TRBV11-3 and TRBJ2-1, with a possible D match to TRBD2 (5 bases). Trimming left V 4 bases short and J 2 bases short, with 12 bases between. Germline V gene lookup returns CDR1 SGHNT and CDR2 YENEEA. CDR3 length equals 15 residues.

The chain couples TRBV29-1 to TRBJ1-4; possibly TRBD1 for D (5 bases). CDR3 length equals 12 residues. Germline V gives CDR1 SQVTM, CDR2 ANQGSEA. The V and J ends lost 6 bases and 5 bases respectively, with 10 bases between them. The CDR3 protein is CSVRQRNEKLFF. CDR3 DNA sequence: TGCAGCGTCCGACAGCGAAATGAAAAACTGTTTTTT.

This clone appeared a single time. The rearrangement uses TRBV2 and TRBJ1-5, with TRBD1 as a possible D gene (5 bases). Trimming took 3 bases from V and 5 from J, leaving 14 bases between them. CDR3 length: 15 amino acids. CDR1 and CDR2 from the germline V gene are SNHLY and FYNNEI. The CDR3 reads CASSEGRVDDQPQHF. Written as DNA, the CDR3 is TGTGCCAGCAGTGAGGGCAGGGTAGACGATCAGCCCCAGCATTTT. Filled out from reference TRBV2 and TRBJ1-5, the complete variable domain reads EPEVTQTPSHQVTQMGQEVILRCVPISNHLYFYWYRQILGQKVEFLVSFYNNEISEKSEIFDDQFSVERPDGSNFTLKIRSTKLEDSAMYFCASSEGRVDDQPQHFGDGTRLSIL.

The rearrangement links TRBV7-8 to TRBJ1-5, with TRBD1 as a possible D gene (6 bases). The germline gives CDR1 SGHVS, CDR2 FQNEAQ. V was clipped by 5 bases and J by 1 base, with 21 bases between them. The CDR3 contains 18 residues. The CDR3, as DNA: TGTGCCAGCAGCCGCAGGCCACAGGGAACAGGGAGCAATCAGCCCCAGCATTTT. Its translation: CASSRRPQGTGSNQPQHF.

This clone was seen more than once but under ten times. The CDR3 here is CASSYPRGDTQYF. In DNA, the CDR3 is TGTGCCAGCAGTTACCCTAGGGGGGATACGCAGTATTTT. V is TRBV6-7 and J is TRBJ2-3; D is possibly TRBD1 (6 bases). TRBV6-7 is an ORF, and what it does is uncertain. The V end lost 2 bases, the J end lost 6 bases, and 9 bases lay between the germline ends. The CDR3 has 13 residues.

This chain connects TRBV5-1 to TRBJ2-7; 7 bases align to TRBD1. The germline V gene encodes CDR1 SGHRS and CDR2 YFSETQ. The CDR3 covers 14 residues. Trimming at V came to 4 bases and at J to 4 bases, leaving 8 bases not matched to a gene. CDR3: CASSQRPGQYEQYF. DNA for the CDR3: TGCGCCAGCAGCCAGAGACCGGGACAGTACGAGCAGTACTTC.

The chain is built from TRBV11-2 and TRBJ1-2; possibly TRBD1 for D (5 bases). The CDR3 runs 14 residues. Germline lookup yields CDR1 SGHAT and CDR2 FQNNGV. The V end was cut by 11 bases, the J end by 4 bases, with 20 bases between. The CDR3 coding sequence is TGTGCCTCTAACCCTGGGCCAGGGCCCTATGGCTACACCTTC. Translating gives CASNPGPGPYGYTF.

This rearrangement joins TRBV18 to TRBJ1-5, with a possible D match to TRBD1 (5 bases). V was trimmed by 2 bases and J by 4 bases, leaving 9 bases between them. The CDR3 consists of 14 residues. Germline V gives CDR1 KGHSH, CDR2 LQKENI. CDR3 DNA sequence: TGTGCCAGCTCACCAGGGGGGGAGAATCAGCCCCAGCATTTT. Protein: CASSPGGENQPQHF.

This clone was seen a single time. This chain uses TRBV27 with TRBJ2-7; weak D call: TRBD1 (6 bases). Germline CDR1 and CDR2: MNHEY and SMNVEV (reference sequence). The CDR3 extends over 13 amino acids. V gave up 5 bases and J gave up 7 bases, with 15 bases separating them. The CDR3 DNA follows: TGTGCCAGCAGTCTCGACAGGAGGAGTGAGCAGTACTTC. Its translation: CASSLDRRSEQYF.

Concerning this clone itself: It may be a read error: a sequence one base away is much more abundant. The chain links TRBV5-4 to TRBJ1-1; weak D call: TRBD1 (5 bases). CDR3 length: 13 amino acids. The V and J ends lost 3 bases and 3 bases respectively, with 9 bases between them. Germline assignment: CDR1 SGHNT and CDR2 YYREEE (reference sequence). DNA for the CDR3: TGTGCCAGCAGCTGGTTGGGGGACACTGAAGCTTTCTTT. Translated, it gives CASSWLGDTEAFF.

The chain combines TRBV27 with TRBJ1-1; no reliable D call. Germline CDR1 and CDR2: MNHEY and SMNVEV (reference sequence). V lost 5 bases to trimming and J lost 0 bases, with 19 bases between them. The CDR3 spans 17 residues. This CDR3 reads CASSHLLDGYMNTEAFF. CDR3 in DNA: TGTGCCAGCAGTCACCTACTGGACGGCTACATGAACACTGAAGCTTTCTTT.

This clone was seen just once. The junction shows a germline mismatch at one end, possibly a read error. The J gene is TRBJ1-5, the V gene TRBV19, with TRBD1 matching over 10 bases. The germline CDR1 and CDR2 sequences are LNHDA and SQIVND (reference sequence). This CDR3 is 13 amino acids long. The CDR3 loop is CATSGTGVQPQHF. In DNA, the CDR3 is TGTGCCACTAGTGGGACAGGGGTCCAGCCCCAGCATTTT.

This CDR3 reads CAWSVGQNTGELFF. The CDR3 region has the DNA TGTGCCTGGAGTGTTGGGCAGAACACCGGGGAGCTGTTTTTT. The V gene is TRBV30, the J gene TRBJ2-2; D is unclear. The ends were cut back, 0 bases at V and 1 base at J, with 6 bases in the middle. There are 14 residues in the CDR3. CDR1 and CDR2 (germline): GTSNPN, SVGIG (reference sequence).

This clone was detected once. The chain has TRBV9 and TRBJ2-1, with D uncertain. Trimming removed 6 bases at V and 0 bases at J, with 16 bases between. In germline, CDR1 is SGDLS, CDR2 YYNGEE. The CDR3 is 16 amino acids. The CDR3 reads CASTGADVSSYNEQFF. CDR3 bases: TGTGCCAGCACCGGCGCGGATGTGAGCTCCTACAATGAGCAGTTCTTC.

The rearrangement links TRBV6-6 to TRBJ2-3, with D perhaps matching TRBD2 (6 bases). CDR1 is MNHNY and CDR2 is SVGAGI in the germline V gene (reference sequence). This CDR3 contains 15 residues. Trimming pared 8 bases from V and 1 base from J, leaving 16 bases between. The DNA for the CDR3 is TGTGCCAGCGGGCTGCCCGGACTACGCACAGATACGCAGTATTTT. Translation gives CASGLPGLRTDTQYF.

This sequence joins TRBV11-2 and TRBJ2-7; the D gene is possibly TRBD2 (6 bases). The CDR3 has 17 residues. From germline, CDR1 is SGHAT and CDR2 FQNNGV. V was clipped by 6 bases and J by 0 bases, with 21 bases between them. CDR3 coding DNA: TGTGCCAGCAGGGGGCAGTCGACTAGGCGCTACTCCTACGAGCAGTACTTC. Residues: CASRGQSTRRYSYEQYF.

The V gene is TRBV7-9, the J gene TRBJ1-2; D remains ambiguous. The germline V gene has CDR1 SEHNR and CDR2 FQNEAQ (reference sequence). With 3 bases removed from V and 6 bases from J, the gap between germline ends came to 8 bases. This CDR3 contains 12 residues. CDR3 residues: CASSFFENGYTF. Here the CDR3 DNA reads TGTGCCAGCAGCTTTTTTGAGAATGGCTACACCTTC.

CDR3 coding DNA: TGTGCCAGCAGCCAAGATCGAGGAGCGCCCTCCTACGAGCAGTACTTC. It yields the protein CASSQDRGAPSYEQYF. V is TRBV5-8 and J is TRBJ2-7, with D hard to call. CDR3 length: 16 residues. Germline loops: CDR1 SGHTS, CDR2 YDEGEE. Trimming took off 4 bases at V and 0 bases at J, with 17 bases between the two ends.

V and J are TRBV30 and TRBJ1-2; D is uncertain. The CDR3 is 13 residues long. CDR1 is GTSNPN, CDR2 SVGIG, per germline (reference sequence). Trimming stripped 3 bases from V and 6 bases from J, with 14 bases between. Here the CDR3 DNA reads TGTGCCTGGAGCGTCGGCGGCGCGGATGGCTACACCTTC. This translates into CAWSVGGADGYTF.

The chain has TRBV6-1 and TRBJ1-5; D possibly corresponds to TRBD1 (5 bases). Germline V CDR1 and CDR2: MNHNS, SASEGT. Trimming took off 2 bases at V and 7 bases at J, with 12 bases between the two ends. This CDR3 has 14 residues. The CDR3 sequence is CASSETGWGQPQHF. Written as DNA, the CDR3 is TGTGCCAGCAGTGAAACTGGTTGGGGGCAGCCCCAGCATTTT.

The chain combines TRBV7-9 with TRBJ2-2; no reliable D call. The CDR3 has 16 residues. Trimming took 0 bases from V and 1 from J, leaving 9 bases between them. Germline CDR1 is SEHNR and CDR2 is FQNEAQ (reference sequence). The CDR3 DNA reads TGTGCCAGCAGCTTAGCCTCCCTCCGGAACACCGGGGAGCTGTTTTTT. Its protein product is CASSLASLRNTGELFF.

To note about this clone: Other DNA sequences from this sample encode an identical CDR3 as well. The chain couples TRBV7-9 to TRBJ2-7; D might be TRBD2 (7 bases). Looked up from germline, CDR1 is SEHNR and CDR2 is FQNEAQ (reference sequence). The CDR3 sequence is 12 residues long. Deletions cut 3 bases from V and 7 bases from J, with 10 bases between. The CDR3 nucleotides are TGTGCCAGCAGCTTGGGGGGGCGAGAGCAGTACTTC. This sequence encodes CASSLGGREQYF.

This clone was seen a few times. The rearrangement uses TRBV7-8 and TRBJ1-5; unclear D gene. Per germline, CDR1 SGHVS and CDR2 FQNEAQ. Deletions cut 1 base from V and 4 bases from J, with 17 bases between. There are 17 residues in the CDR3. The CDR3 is CASSLGVGSGANQPQHF. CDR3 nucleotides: TGTGCCAGCAGCTTAGGAGTAGGGTCAGGAGCTAATCAGCCCCAGCATTTT. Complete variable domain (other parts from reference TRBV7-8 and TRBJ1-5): GAGVSQSPRYKVAKRGQDVALRCDPISGHVSLFWYQQALGQGPEFLTYFQNEAQLDKSGLPSDRFFAERPEGSVSTLKIQRTQQEDSAVYLCASSLGVGSGANQPQHFGDGTRLSIL.

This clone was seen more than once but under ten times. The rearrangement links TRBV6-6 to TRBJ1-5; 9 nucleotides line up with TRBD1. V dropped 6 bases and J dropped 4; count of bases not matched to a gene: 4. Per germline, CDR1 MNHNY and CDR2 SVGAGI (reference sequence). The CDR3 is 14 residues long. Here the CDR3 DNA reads TGTGCCAGCAGAACGGGACAGGGTAATCAGCCCCAGCATTTT. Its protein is CASRTGQGNQPQHF.

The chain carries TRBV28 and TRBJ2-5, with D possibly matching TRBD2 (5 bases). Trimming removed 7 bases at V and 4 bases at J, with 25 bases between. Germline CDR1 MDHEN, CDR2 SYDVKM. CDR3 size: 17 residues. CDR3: CASTPIGFRTDGETQYF. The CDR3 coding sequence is TGTGCCAGCACCCCTATAGGTTTTAGGACTGACGGAGAGACCCAGTACTTC.

As DNA, the CDR3 is TGTGCCAGCAGCCCCCCAGGGAGCGGGAGGTCCTACGAGCAGTACTTC. It yields the protein CASSPPGSGRSYEQYF. This chain connects TRBV5-4 to TRBJ2-7; 9 positions agree with TRBD2. There are 16 residues in the CDR3. The V and J ends lost 4 bases and 1 base, in that order; junction bases with no gene match: 9. Per the germline V gene, CDR1 is SGHNT and CDR2 is YYREEE (reference sequence).